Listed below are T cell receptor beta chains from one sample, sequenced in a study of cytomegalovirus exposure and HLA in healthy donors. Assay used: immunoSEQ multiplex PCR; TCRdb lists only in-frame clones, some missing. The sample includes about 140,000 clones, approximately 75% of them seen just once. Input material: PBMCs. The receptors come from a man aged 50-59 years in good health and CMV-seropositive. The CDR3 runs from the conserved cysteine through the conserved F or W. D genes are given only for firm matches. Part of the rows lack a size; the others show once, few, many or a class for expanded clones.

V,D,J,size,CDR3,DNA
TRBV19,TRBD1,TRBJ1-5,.,CASSILQGGGQPQHF,TGTGCCAGTAGTATTCTACAGGGGGGAGGTCAGCCCCAGCATTTT
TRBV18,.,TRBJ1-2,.,CASSPPWVAGSNYGYTF,TGTGCCAGCTCACCCCCCTGGGTGGCAGGGTCTAACTATGGCTACACCTTC
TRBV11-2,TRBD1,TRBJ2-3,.,CASSGGQGVKDTQYF,TGTGCCAGCAGCGGGGGACAGGGGGTGAAAGATACGCAGTATTTT
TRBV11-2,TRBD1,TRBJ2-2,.,CASSFEPGQFWTGELFF,TGTGCCAGCAGCTTTGAACCGGGACAGTTTTGGACCGGGGAGCTGTTTTTT
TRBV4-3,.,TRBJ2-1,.,CASSQDRAGISSYNEQFF,TGCGCCAGCAGCCAAGATCGGGCCGGGATTAGCTCCTACAATGAGCAGTTCTTC
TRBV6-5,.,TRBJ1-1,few,CASSYQWNTEAFF,TGTGCCAGCAGTTACCAGTGGAACACTGAAGCTTTCTTT
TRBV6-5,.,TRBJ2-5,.,CASSSNDPPGETQYF,TGTGCCAGCAGTTCGAACGACCCCCCGGGGGAGACCCAGTACTTC
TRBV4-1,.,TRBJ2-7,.,CASSQDDSSYEQYF,TGCGCCAGCAGCCAAGATGACAGCTCCTACGAGCAGTACTTC
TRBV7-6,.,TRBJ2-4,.,CASSFGRDAKNIQYF,TGTGCCAGCAGCTTTGGGCGGGACGCCAAAAACATTCAGTACTTC
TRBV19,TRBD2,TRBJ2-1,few,CASTITGTRETGEQFF,TGTGCCAGTACCATTACCGGGACTAGGGAAACAGGGGAGCAGTTCTTC
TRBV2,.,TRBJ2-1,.,CASRPGTLNEQFF,TGTGCCAGCAGACCCGGGACTCTCAATGAGCAGTTCTTC
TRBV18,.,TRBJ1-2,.,CASSFAGRNFGYTF,TGTGCCAGCTCGTTCGCAGGGAGGAATTTTGGCTACACCTTC
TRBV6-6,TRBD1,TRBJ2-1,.,CASSPSGTGGSNEQFF,TGTGCCAGCAGTCCTTCCGGGACAGGGGGTTCCAATGAGCAGTTCTTC
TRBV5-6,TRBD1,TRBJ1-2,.,CASSPGTGDRGNYGYTF,TGTGCCAGCAGCCCCGGGACAGGGGATCGGGGTAACTACGGCTACACCTTC
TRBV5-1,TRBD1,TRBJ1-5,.,CASSPGTGVRQPQHF,TGCGCCAGCAGCCCAGGGACAGGGGTCCGTCAGCCCCAGCATTTT
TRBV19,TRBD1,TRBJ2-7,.,CASGTGSHEQYF,TGTGCCAGTGGGACAGGGTCCCACGAGCAGTACTTC
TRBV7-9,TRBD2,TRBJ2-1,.,CASSLLSGDYNEQFF,TGTGCCAGCAGCTTATTGAGCGGGGATTACAATGAGCAGTTCTTC
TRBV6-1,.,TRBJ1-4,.,CASSQLGTNEKLFF,TGTGCCAGCAGTCAACTCGGGACAAATGAAAAACTGTTTTTT
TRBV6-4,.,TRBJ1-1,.,CASSDRQGTEAFF,TGTGCCAGCAGTGACAGGCAGGGAACTGAAGCTTTCTTT
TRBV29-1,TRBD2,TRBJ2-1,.,CSARSGGRTYNEQFF,TGCAGCGCTCGTTCGGGCGGGAGGACCTACAATGAGCAGTTCTTC
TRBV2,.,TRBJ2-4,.,CASSEKGREDIQYF,TGTGCCAGCAGTGAAAAAGGCAGGGAGGACATTCAGTACTTC
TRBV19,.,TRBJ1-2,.,CASTPSHGVHYGYTF,TGTGCCAGTACCCCTAGCCACGGGGTACACTATGGCTACACCTTC
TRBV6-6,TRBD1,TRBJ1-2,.,CASSYTGGASTEGYTF,TGTGCCAGCAGTTACACAGGGGGTGCTTCGACGGAAGGCTACACCTTC
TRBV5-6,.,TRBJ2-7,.,CASSTPTSSYEQYF,TGTGCCAGCAGCACGCCGACAAGCTCCTACGAGCAGTACTTC
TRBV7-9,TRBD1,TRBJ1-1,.,CASSPRDRGLAFF,TGTGCCAGCAGCCCCCGGGACAGGGGGCTAGCTTTCTTT
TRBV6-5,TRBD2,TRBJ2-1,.,CASSSPRLAPEQFF,TGTGCCAGCAGCTCCCCCCGACTAGCACCTGAGCAGTTCTTC
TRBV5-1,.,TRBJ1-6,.,CASSLDRDWSPLHF,TGCGCCAGCAGCTTGGACAGGGATTGGTCACCCCTCCACTTT
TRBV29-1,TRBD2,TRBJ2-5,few,CSVEGVAGGPRETQYF,TGCAGCGTTGAAGGCGTAGCGGGAGGGCCTAGGGAGACCCAGTACTTC
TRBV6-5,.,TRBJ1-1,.,CASQSGGIAEAFF,TGTGCCAGCCAGTCCGGGGGAATCGCTGAAGCTTTCTTT
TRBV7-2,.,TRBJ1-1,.,CASSLRTHPNTEAFF,TGTGCCAGCAGCTTAAGAACACACCCGAACACTGAAGCTTTCTTT
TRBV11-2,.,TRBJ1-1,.,CASSLAKPRTEAFF,TGTGCCAGCAGCTTAGCCAAACCGAGGACTGAAGCTTTCTTT
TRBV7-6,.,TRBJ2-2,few,CASSSLTPTGELFF,TGTGCCAGCAGCTCACTGACTCCCACCGGGGAGCTGTTTTTT
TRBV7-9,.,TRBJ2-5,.,CSSSLGDKFQETQYF,TGTTCCAGCAGCTTAGGGGACAAATTCCAAGAGACCCAGTACTTC
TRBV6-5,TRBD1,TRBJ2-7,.,CASRPGQAPLGEQYF,TGTGCCAGCAGGCCGGGACAGGCCCCTTTAGGGGAGCAGTACTTC
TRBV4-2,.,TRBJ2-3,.,CASSQEAADRGDTQYF,TGTGCCAGCAGCCAAGAGGCAGCGGACCGGGGGGATACGCAGTATTTT
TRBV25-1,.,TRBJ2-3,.,CASSLGWHGGPDTQYF,TGTGCCAGCAGTTTAGGGTGGCACGGGGGGCCAGATACGCAGTATTTT
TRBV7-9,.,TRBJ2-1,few,CASSLPGVSYNEQFF,TGTGCCAGCAGCCTACCGGGGGTCTCCTACAATGAGCAGTTCTTC
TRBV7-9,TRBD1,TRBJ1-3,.,CASSQPLRDRGPSGNTIYF,TGTGCCAGCAGCCAACCACTCCGGGACAGGGGGCCCTCTGGAAACACCATATATTTT
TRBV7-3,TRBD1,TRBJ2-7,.,CASSLESGGSYEQYF,TGTGCCAGCAGCTTAGAGTCAGGGGGCTCCTACGAGCAGTACTTC
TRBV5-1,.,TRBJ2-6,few,CASSFTRDSGANVLTF,TGCGCCAGCAGCTTTACCAGGGACTCTGGGGCCAACGTCCTGACTTTC
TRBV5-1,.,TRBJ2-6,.,CASSPYSGANVLTF,TGCGCCAGCTCTCCCTATTCTGGGGCCAACGTCCTGACTTTC
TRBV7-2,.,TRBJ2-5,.,CASSGRTESSWETQYF,TGTGCCAGCAGCGGGCGCACCGAGAGTTCTTGGGAGACCCAGTACTTC
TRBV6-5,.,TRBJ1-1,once,CASSYERYTEAFF,TGTGCCAGCAGTTACGAACGGTACACTGAAGCTTTCTTT
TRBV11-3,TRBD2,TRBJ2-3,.,CASSLVSGAGDTQYF,TGTGCCAGCAGCTTAGTTAGCGGGGCGGGGGATACGCAGTATTTT
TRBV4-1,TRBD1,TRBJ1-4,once,CASSQRGTGGEKLFF,TGCGCCAGCAGCCAGCGAGGGACAGGGGGTGAAAAACTGTTTTTT
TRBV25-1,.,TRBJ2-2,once,CASGGSYTGELFF,TGTGCCAGTGGGGGGTCGTACACCGGGGAGCTGTTTTTT
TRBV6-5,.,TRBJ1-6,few,CASSYSTDSPLHF,TGTGCCAGCAGTTACTCGACAGATTCACCCCTCCACTTT
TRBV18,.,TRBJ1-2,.,CASSPGYEYGYTF,TGTGCCAGCTCCCCGGGATACGAATATGGCTACACCTTC